The count of the clone carrying this TCR beta chain is one. Its antigen remains unknown. Method: immunoSEQ multiplex PCR; TCRdb's copy keeps in-frame clones and lacks some. Of about 69,000 clones in the sample, approximately 95% were seen once. Indicated time point: recipient sample about 28 days before transplant, after cytoreduction. This CDR3 has 15 residues. Trimming at V came to 5 bases and at J to 1 base, leaving 3 bases not matched to a gene. Germline CDR1 and CDR2: MNHEY and SVGAGI. This sample is part of a study of T cell clonotyping in hematopoietic cell transplantation. General study findings and limits: No sorting was done, leaving CD4 and CD8 contributions mixed.

This sequence was found in a woman aged 45-59 years with acute myeloid leukemia. Some clones in this sample may be carry-over from other donors' samples. The input for sequencing was peripheral blood mononuclear cells, taken before stem cell transplant. The chain has TRBV6-5 and TRBJ1-5, with 9 positions matching TRBD1. The CDR3 DNA is TGTGCCAGCAGTCGGGACAGGGCAAGCAATCAGCCCCAGCATTTT. Protein product: CASSRDRASNQPQHF.